These 31 T cell receptor beta chains were sequenced from one sample in a study of T cell repertoires in cytomegalovirus infection. From the reads, TCRdb called clonotypes with MiXCR, one entry per CDR3 protein. The sample has over 250,000 distinct CDR3 sequences, roughly 21% seen once. These receptors have no identified antigens. The sequenced sample was cultured PBMCs, obtained from culture after CMV antigen stimulation. All receptors derive from a human donor in good health (CMV status not recorded). Some clones in this sample may be carry-over from other donors' samples.

At least ten counts were recorded for this clonotype. The chain employs TRBV2 and TRBJ2-3; D may be TRBD1 or TRBD2 (5 bases each). V lost 4 bases and J lost 7, with 24 bases in between. Germline V CDR1 and CDR2: SNHLY, FYNNEI. CDR3 length: 17 amino acids. The CDR3 is CASSAGTPLSGSYTQYF. The CDR3 DNA follows: TGTGCCAGCAGTGCCGGGACCCCACTATCAGGATCGTATACGCAGTATTTT.

This clonotype has a count of ten or more. The rearrangement joins TRBV12-3 or TRBV12-4 to TRBJ1-6; 7 bases line up with TRBD1. The V and J ends lost 6 bases and 3 bases, in that order; junction bases with no gene match: 2. The CDR3 consists of 14 residues. CDR3 bases: TGTGCCAGCAGGGGACAGAGCTATAATTCACCCCTCCACTTT. Encoded protein: CASRGQSYNSPLHF.

As to this clonotype: Relative to the germline gene, one junction end is altered; a read error may explain this. The rearrangement joins TRBV7-6 to TRBJ2-3, with TRBD1 identical over 10 bases. The CDR3 is 14 amino acids. Germline V gene data show CDR1 as SGHVS and CDR2 as FNYEAQ. CDR3 in DNA: TGTGCTAGCAGCTTAGGACAGGGGGTAGATACGCAGTATTTT. Encoded protein: CASSLGQGVDTQYF.

This clonotype has a count of ten or more. The chain has TRBV7-8 and TRBJ1-5, with 9 bases aligning to TRBD1. Germline CDR1 and CDR2: SGHVS and FQNEAQ. V was clipped by 4 bases and J by 1 base; unmatched bases: 14. This CDR3 has 19 amino acids. The CDR3 spells CASSSPPGQGQSSNQPQHF. The CDR3, as DNA: TGTGCCAGCAGCTCCCCCCCGGGACAGGGCCAGTCCAGCAATCAGCCCCAGCATTTT.

This clonotype was detected only a few times. V usage is TRBV6-5 and J usage is TRBJ2-1; D possibly uses TRBD1 or TRBD2 (5 bases each). This CDR3 comprises 13 residues. Germline CDR1 MNHEY, CDR2 SVGAGI. Trimming removed 0 bases at V and 8 bases at J, with 8 bases between. CDR3 in amino acids: CASSYSGVDEQFF. DNA for the CDR3: TGTGCCAGCAGTTACTCGGGGGTCGATGAGCAGTTCTTC.

V gene TRBV12-3 or TRBV12-4 combines with J gene TRBJ1-2; TRBD1 matches at 9 bases. The CDR3 contains 16 residues. Trimming at V came to 6 bases and at J to 7 bases, leaving 15 bases not matched to a gene. CDR3 in amino acids: CASSYRGRTGVSGYTF. CDR3 coding DNA: TGTGCCAGCAGCTACAGGGGGCGAACTGGGGTTTCTGGCTACACCTTC.

This clonotype was seen many times. J is TRBJ2-3 and V is TRBV20-1; D could derive from TRBD1 or TRBD2 (6 bases each). Germline V gives CDR1 DFQATT, CDR2 SNEGSKA (reference sequence). This CDR3 is built from 14 residues. The ends were cut back, 6 bases at V and 3 bases at J, with 16 bases in the middle. CDR3 coding DNA: TGCAGTGCGGACCCGGGGGCTAGTACAGATACGCAGTATTTT. Its translation: CSADPGASTDTQYF.

This clonotype was found a few times. V gene TRBV28 combines with J gene TRBJ1-4; D gene ambiguous. Trimming stripped 6 bases from V and 6 bases from J, with 8 bases between. This CDR3 is built from 12 residues. Germline V gene lookup returns CDR1 MDHEN and CDR2 SYDVKM. This CDR3 reads CASRGQDEKLFF. CDR3 nucleotide sequence: TGTGCCAGCAGGGGCCAAGATGAAAAACTGTTTTTT.

The chain combines TRBV6-1 with TRBJ2-1, with TRBD2 identical over 9 bases. V shed 5 bases and J 9 bases; nucleotides not matched to a gene: 8. This CDR3 region has 14 residues. Germline V gives CDR1 MNHNS, CDR2 SASEGT. The CDR3 DNA reads TGTGCCAGCAGTCCTAGCGGGAAATGGGCTGAGCAGTTCTTC. Protein product: CASSPSGKWAEQFF.

The J gene is TRBJ2-3, the V gene TRBV19, with D possibly called TRBD1 or TRBD2 (5 bases each). CDR3 size: 13 residues. Trimming took 5 bases from V and 8 from J, leaving 14 bases between them. CDR1 is LNHDA and CDR2 is SQIVND in the germline V gene (reference sequence). Written as DNA, the CDR3 is TGTGCCAGTAGTCCCCAGACAGCGGCTACGCAGTATTTT. It yields the protein CASSPQTAATQYF.

V gene TRBV27 combines with J gene TRBJ1-1; no clear D gene. Trimming removed 4 bases from V and 4 bases from J, with 13 bases in between. This CDR3 is built from 14 residues. CDR1 MNHEY and CDR2 SMNVEV come from the germline V gene (reference sequence). The CDR3 region has the DNA TGTGCCAGCAGTTCTCCCTCCGCGGGCACTGAAGCTTTCTTT. This translates into CASSSPSAGTEAFF.

This clonotype was counted between two and nine times. The gene calls are TRBV6-2 or TRBV6-3 and TRBJ2-3; no clear D gene. The germline CDR1 and CDR2 sequences are MNHEY and SVGEGT. The ends were cut back, 4 bases at V and 4 bases at J, with 9 bases in the middle. This CDR3 comprises 13 residues. Here the CDR3 reads CASSFLVSDTQYF. The CDR3 DNA reads as TGTGCCAGCAGTTTCTTAGTCTCAGATACGCAGTATTTT.

The chain couples TRBV6-2 or TRBV6-3 to TRBJ1-2; no definite D call. The V and J ends lost 2 bases and 4 bases respectively, with 2 bases between them. The CDR3 contains 11 residues. Germline-derived CDR1 and CDR2 are MNHEY and SVGEGT. The CDR3 bases are TGTGCCAGCAGTTACAGCTATGGCTACACCTTC. It codes for CASSYSYGYTF.

This clonotype was observed a handful of times. The chain couples TRBV6-5 to TRBJ2-5; D not certain. Germline V lookup: CDR1 MNHEY, CDR2 SVGAGI. Deletions cut 1 base from V and 5 bases from J, with 11 bases between. CDR3 length: 14 amino acids. This CDR3 reads CASSYWTSKETQYF. DNA for the CDR3: TGTGCCAGCAGTTACTGGACCTCTAAGGAGACCCAGTACTTC.

The V gene is TRBV28, the J gene TRBJ2-7; 7 bases are shared with TRBD2. CDR3 length: 14 amino acids. Germline-derived CDR1 and CDR2 are MDHEN and SYDVKM. V lost 3 bases to trimming and J lost 6 bases; unmatched junction nucleotides: 8. The CDR3 nucleotides are TGTGCCAGCAGTTTTGGGGGGAGGGCCTCCGAGCAGTACTTC. The encoded protein is CASSFGGRASEQYF. The variable domain in full, completed from reference TRBV28 and TRBJ2-7, reads DVKVTQSSRYLVKRTGEKVFLECVQDMDHENMFWYRQDPGLGLRLIYFSYDVKMKEKGDIPEGYSVSREKKERFSLILESASTNQTSMYLCASSFGGRASEQYFGPGTRLTVT.

In this sample, this clonotype turned up a few times. The chain links TRBV19 to TRBJ2-7; 11 bases map to TRBD2. Germline V CDR1 and CDR2: LNHDA, SQIVND (reference sequence). The CDR3 has 14 residues. The V and J ends lost 4 bases and 3 bases, in that order; junction bases with no gene match: 2. The CDR3 sequence: CASSTTSGSYEQYV. In nucleotides, the CDR3 is TGTGCCAGTAGTACTACTAGCGGGAGCTACGAGCAGTACGTC.

This chain connects TRBV28 to TRBJ2-7, with D unresolved. Trimming cost V 6 bases and J 5 bases, with 8 bases left between them. CDR3 size: 11 residues. Germline CDR1 is MDHEN and CDR2 is SYDVKM. CDR3 residues: CASSLAHEQYF. In nucleotides, the CDR3 is TGTGCCAGCAGCCTGGCTCACGAGCAGTACTTC.

The chain joins TRBV5-4 to TRBJ1-1, with D possibly TRBD1 on 5 matching bases. The CDR3 is 13 amino acids. In germline, CDR1 is SGHNT, CDR2 YYREEE (reference sequence). The V gene lost 2 bases and the J gene lost 4 bases, with 9 bases spanning the gap. CDR3 in DNA: TGTGCCAGCAGCTTCGGGGCAGGCACTGAAGCTTTCTTT. Residues: CASSFGAGTEAFF.

This chain joins TRBV5-4 and TRBJ2-1, with 9 bases fitting TRBD2. Losses at the gene ends were 3 bases for V and 9 bases for J; bases not matched to a gene: 13. There are 16 residues in the CDR3. The V gene's germline CDR1 is SGHNT and CDR2 YYREEE (reference sequence). The CDR3 DNA reads TGTGCCAGCAGCTCCAGATTAGCGGGAGACCTCGCTGAGCAGTTCTTC. Translation: CASSSRLAGDLAEQFF.

This clonotype was counted many times. The chain couples TRBV12-3 or TRBV12-4 to TRBJ2-7; D not resolved. The CDR3 runs 13 residues. V lost 6 bases and J 9 bases, leaving 18 bases between the germline ends. The CDR3 spells CASSSYGEEVQYF. DNA of the CDR3: TGTGCCAGCAGCTCGTACGGTGAAGAGGTGCAGTACTTC.

There are many counts of this clonotype. This chain uses TRBV10-3 with TRBJ1-4; D is ambiguous. The length of the CDR3 is 12 residues. The germline CDR1 and CDR2 sequences are ENHRY and SYGVKD. V was cut by 1 base and J by 5 bases, with 2 bases left in between. CDR3: CAISELNEKLFF. The CDR3 DNA sequence: TGTGCCATCAGTGAGTTAAATGAAAAACTGTTTTTT.

The chain has TRBV12-5 and TRBJ2-5; D gene unclear. Germline CDR1 reads LGHNT; CDR2 reads FRNRAP. This CDR3 comprises 12 residues. DNA for the CDR3: TGTGCATACGCCGTGGGATCGGGGACCCAGTACTTC. This sequence encodes CAYAVGSGTQYF.

V gene TRBV6-2 or TRBV6-3 combines with J gene TRBJ2-7; 7 nucleotides agree with TRBD1. V was clipped by 6 bases and J by 9 bases; unmatched bases: 14. The CDR3 runs to 14 residues. Germline V gives CDR1 MNHEY, CDR2 SVGEGT. The CDR3 reads CASRPFDREWGQYV. DNA for the CDR3: TGTGCCAGCAGACCCTTCGACAGGGAGTGGGGGCAGTACGTC.

This clonotype was seen at least ten times. This chain connects TRBV12-3 or TRBV12-4 to TRBJ2-7, with D possibly being TRBD2 (6 bases). The CDR3 totals 13 residues. V was trimmed by 7 bases and J by 2 bases, leaving 12 bases between them. The CDR3 here is CASMDQRAYEQYF. The CDR3 DNA reads TGTGCCAGCATGGATCAGCGGGCCTACGAGCAGTACTTC.

J is TRBJ1-1 and V is TRBV11-3; 8 bases align to TRBD1. Germline CDR1 is SGHNT and CDR2 is YENEEA. The length of the CDR3 is 15 residues. The junction had 5 bases not matched to a gene; V was cut back by 5 bases and J by 0 bases. CDR3 in amino acids: CASSHGQGLNTEAFF. For the CDR3, the DNA is TGTGCCAGCAGCCACGGACAGGGTCTGAACACTGAAGCTTTCTTT.

The chain links TRBV20-1 to TRBJ2-3; D remains ambiguous. The CDR3 runs 11 residues. V was pared by 1 base and J by 4 bases, with 3 bases between. Germline V gene lookup returns CDR1 DFQATT and CDR2 SNEGSKA (reference sequence). This CDR3 is CSARVADTQYF. CDR3 DNA: TGCAGTGCTAGAGTGGCAGATACGCAGTATTTT.

The rearrangement uses TRBV19 and TRBJ2-3, with 7 bases fitting TRBD2. V shed 3 bases and J 6 bases; nucleotides not matched to a gene: 15. The CDR3 consists of 17 residues. The V gene's germline CDR1 is LNHDA and CDR2 SQIVND (reference sequence). Here the CDR3 reads CASSIPPGGRGSDTQYF. In DNA, the CDR3 is TGTGCCAGTAGTATTCCCCCGGGGGGAAGGGGTTCGGATACGCAGTATTTT.

The chain joins TRBV28 to TRBJ1-1; D is uncertain. The germline gives CDR1 MDHEN, CDR2 SYDVKM. The V end lost 6 bases, the J end lost 11 bases, and 13 bases lay between the germline ends. This CDR3 region has 11 residues. The CDR3 loop is CASRTPGMAFF. CDR3 DNA sequence: TGTGCCAGCAGAACCCCCGGGATGGCTTTCTTT.

This clonotype was seen at least ten times. This chain links TRBV7-2 with TRBJ1-1, with TRBD1 as a possible D gene (5 bases). Germline V gene data show CDR1 as SGHTA and CDR2 as FQGNSA. Deletions cut 6 bases from V and 1 base from J, with 12 bases between. The CDR3 sequence is 14 residues long. This CDR3 reads CASRTGGSNTEAFF. The CDR3 region has the DNA TGTGCCAGCAGGACCGGGGGATCGAACACTGAAGCTTTCTTT.

This clonotype was counted ten times or more. The chain combines TRBV6-2 or TRBV6-3 with TRBJ2-3, with a possible D match to TRBD2 (5 bases). Trimming removed 2 bases from V and 6 bases from J, with 15 bases in between. The CDR3 has 15 amino acids. Germline V lookup: CDR1 MNHEY, CDR2 SVGEGT. DNA for the CDR3: TGTGCCAGCAGTTACAGGAGCGGACCTCGGGATACGCAGTATTTT. Protein: CASSYRSGPRDTQYF.

The CDR3 nucleotides are TGTGCCAGTAGTATTGCCACAGAGGGTCCCTATGGCTACACCTTC. Amino acid sequence: CASSIATEGPYGYTF. The chain uses TRBV19 and TRBJ1-2; D is ambiguous. Germline V gene lookup returns CDR1 LNHDA and CDR2 SQIVND (reference sequence). The CDR3 contains 15 residues. With 3 bases removed from V and 4 bases from J, the gap between germline ends came to 15 bases.